The present T cell receptor beta chain was sequenced within a study of blood T cell repertoires in COVID-19. As for the study in general: Samples of COVID-19 (acute and convalescent) were obtained from the United States, Italy and Spain.

Seattle patient enrollment occurred during active infection, with longitudinal follow-up thereafter. Generated by immunoSEQ multiplex PCR, the TCRdb table keeps only in-frame clones and is missing some. The sample records around 210,000 clones, around four fifths being singletons. In germline, CDR1 is MNHEY, CDR2 SVGEGT. CDR3 length: 15 amino acids. Germline trimming cut 5 bases from V and 0 bases from J; bases unmatched to any gene: 4. Turning to this clone: Other nucleotide sequences in the sample specify the same CDR3.

Sequencing was carried out using peripheral blood. This TCR was recovered from a man in his fifties or sixties with COVID-19, enrolled during active disease. The rearrangement joins TRBV6-2 or TRBV6-3 to TRBJ1-1; 9 nucleotides agree with TRBD1. CDR3 protein: CASSRDRVMNTEAFF. The CDR3 coding sequence is TGTGCCAGCAGTCGGGACAGGGTAATGAACACTGAAGCTTTCTTT.